These 11 T cell receptor beta chains share one sample of origin, sequenced in a study of cytomegalovirus exposure and HLA in healthy donors. In the PCR, 60 Vbeta and 13 Jbeta primers were used. Libraries were prepared by immunoSEQ multiplex PCR; TCRdb keeps only in-frame clonotypes and omits some of them. The repertoire holds tens of thousands of clones, 85% seen once, with around 10% in the top ten. Sequencing input: PBMCs. The receptor set was obtained from a female donor in good health and CMV-seronegative.

V is TRBV6-1 and J is TRBJ1-1, with TRBD1 identical over 9 bases. Per germline, CDR1 MNHNS and CDR2 SASEGT. This CDR3 is built from 13 residues. Trimming removed 7 bases from V and 7 bases from J; junction bases left unmatched: 7. The CDR3 nucleotides read TGTGCCAGCACAGACAGGGGGTGGAGTGAAGCTTTCTTT. It specifies CASTDRGWSEAFF.

The rearrangement joins TRBV30 to TRBJ2-2; 8 nucleotides agree with TRBD1. This CDR3 region has 15 residues. Germline loops: CDR1 GTSNPN, CDR2 SVGIG (reference sequence). V was pared by 3 bases and J by 2 bases, with 5 bases of the junction left unmatched. The chain's CDR3 is CAWSRGLPNTGELFF. The CDR3, as DNA: TGTGCCTGGAGCAGGGGGCTACCCAACACCGGGGAGCTGTTTTTT.

V and J are TRBV4-2 and TRBJ1-4, with 8 nucleotides matching TRBD1. Losses at the gene ends were 6 bases for V and 5 bases for J; bases not matched to a gene: 8. The CDR3 contains 15 residues. Germline CDR1 reads LGHNA; CDR2 reads YNFKEQ. The CDR3 DNA follows: TGTGCCAGCAGGGGACAGGAGCAAGCCAATGAAAAACTGTTTTTT. As protein: CASRGQEQANEKLFF.

The V call is TRBV6-1, the J call TRBJ2-1, with 11 positions matching TRBD2. This CDR3 region has 15 residues. V was pared by 7 bases and J by 7 bases, with 9 bases of the junction left unmatched. Germline lookup yields CDR1 MNHNS and CDR2 SASEGT. CDR3 coding DNA: TGTGCCAGCATCGCTGGGACTAGCGGCGCTAATGAGCAGTTCTTC. Translation: CASIAGTSGANEQFF.

The chain employs TRBV4-2 and TRBJ2-7, with TRBD1 identical over 10 bases. The V gene end was trimmed by 1 base and the J gene end by 5 bases; junction bases not matched to a gene: 8. The CDR3 spans 16 residues. Germline-derived CDR1 and CDR2 are LGHNA and YNFKEQ. The CDR3 reads CASSQVSGTGDNEQYF. The CDR3 bases are TGTGCCAGCAGCCAAGTCTCCGGGACAGGGGATAACGAGCAGTACTTC.

The chain combines TRBV11-3 with TRBJ2-5, with 10 positions matching TRBD1. The V and J ends lost 5 bases and 4 bases, in that order; junction bases with no gene match: 4. There are 14 residues in the CDR3. Germline V CDR1 and CDR2: SGHNT, YENEEA. CDR3 sequence reads: CASSPGTGAETQYF. The CDR3 region has the DNA TGTGCCAGCAGCCCTGGGACAGGGGCAGAGACCCAGTACTTC.

The gene calls are TRBV6-1 and TRBJ2-5; 8 bases are a match to TRBD1. CDR1 and CDR2 (germline): MNHNS, SASEGT. V dropped 4 bases and J dropped 0; count of bases not matched to a gene: 4. This CDR3 contains 15 residues. CDR3: CASSVNRGYQETQYF. As DNA, the CDR3 is TGTGCCAGCAGTGTTAACAGGGGGTACCAAGAGACCCAGTACTTC.

V is TRBV25-1 and J is TRBJ2-1, with 7 bases that match TRBD2. CDR3 length: 14 amino acids. V dropped 1 base and J dropped 5; count of bases not matched to a gene: 2. Per the germline V gene, CDR1 is MGHDK and CDR2 is SYGVNS. The DNA for the CDR3 is TGTGCCAGCAGTGAATGGGAGGGAAACAATGAGCAGTTCTTC. Amino acids: CASSEWEGNNEQFF.

V usage is TRBV5-6 and J usage is TRBJ1-2; D is undetermined. CDR3 length: 13 residues. CDR1 and CDR2 from the germline V gene are SGHDT and YYEEEE. Trimming took 4 bases from V and 7 from J, leaving 14 bases between them. DNA for the CDR3: TGTGCCAGCAGCCCCCCGGGGTGGAGTGGCTACACCTTC. This gives the protein CASSPPGWSGYTF.

The V and J genes are TRBV18 and TRBJ2-7; tentatively, D is TRBD2 (5 bases). Germline lookup yields CDR1 KGHSH and CDR2 LQKENI. The V end was cut by 5 bases, the J end by 3 bases, with 14 bases between. The CDR3 is 14 residues long. Here the CDR3 reads CASSAAGVNYEQYF. In nucleotides, the CDR3 is TGTGCCAGCTCAGCGGCGGGCGTAAACTACGAGCAGTACTTC.

V usage is TRBV27 and J usage is TRBJ2-3; maybe TRBD1 (5 bases). The germline V and J ends were trimmed by 0 bases and 0 bases, with 13 bases remaining between them. CDR3 size: 17 residues. Per germline, CDR1 MNHEY and CDR2 SMNVEV (reference sequence). CDR3 region: CASSLSKGFSSTDTQYF. Written as DNA, the CDR3 is TGTGCCAGCAGTTTATCGAAGGGGTTTTCTAGCACAGATACGCAGTATTTT.